This passage covers 19 T cell receptor beta chains from one sample sequenced in a study of cytomegalovirus exposure and HLA in healthy donors. The PCR employed 60 Vbeta primers together with 13 Jbeta primers. Sequenced by immunoSEQ multiplex PCR; TCRdb stores in-frame clones only, minus some. The sample records 150,000 to 200,000 clones, around 68% being singletons. The sequencing sample was made of PBMCs. Receptors were obtained from a man aged 50 to 59 in good health and CMV-seronegative.

The V gene is TRBV5-1, the J gene TRBJ1-1; the match to TRBD1 covers 7 bases. This CDR3 has 16 amino acids. V lost 0 bases, J lost 1 base, and 6 bases stayed unmatched. CDR1 and CDR2 from the germline V gene are SGHRS and YFSETQ. The CDR3 is CASSLEEGAPNTEAFF. In DNA form, the CDR3 reads TGCGCCAGCAGCTTGGAAGAGGGGGCGCCGAACACTGAAGCTTTCTTT.

This clone is a singleton in its sample. The chain has TRBV25-1 and TRBJ2-7, with 10 nucleotides matching TRBD1. Germline CDR1 MGHDK, CDR2 SYGVNS. V lost 3 bases, J lost 3 bases, and 11 bases stayed unmatched. The CDR3 totals 17 residues. Here the CDR3 reads CASSDPTGGHDLYEQYF. In nucleotides, the CDR3 is TGTGCCAGCAGTGACCCGACAGGGGGCCATGATCTCTACGAGCAGTACTTC.

This chain links TRBV9 with TRBJ2-7; D is unresolved. The germline V and J ends were trimmed by 0 bases and 1 base, with 8 bases remaining between them. CDR3 length: 14 residues. Looked up from germline, CDR1 is SGDLS and CDR2 is YYNGEE. CDR3 residues: CASSVAEVSYEQYF. The CDR3 nucleotides are TGTGCCAGCAGCGTAGCAGAGGTTTCCTACGAGCAGTACTTC.

This chain links TRBV28 with TRBJ1-2; 8 bases agree with TRBD1. Germline-derived CDR1 and CDR2 are MDHEN and SYDVKM. Unmatched junction bases numbered 9, after V lost 3 bases and J lost 3 bases. This CDR3 region has 16 residues. CDR3 amino acids: CASSFALTGEDYGYTF. The CDR3 DNA sequence: TGTGCCAGCAGTTTTGCCCTGACAGGGGAGGACTATGGCTACACCTTC.

V gene TRBV5-1 combines with J gene TRBJ2-2, with TRBD1 identical over 8 bases. The CDR3 consists of 14 residues. V was pared by 3 bases and J by 4 bases, with 2 bases of the junction left unmatched. CDR1 is SGHRS, CDR2 YFSETQ, per germline. The CDR3 loop is CASSWTGSTGELFF. In DNA form, the CDR3 reads TGCGCCAGCAGCTGGACAGGGTCCACCGGGGAGCTGTTTTTT.

This chain uses TRBV7-2 with TRBJ2-2, with D uncertain. The V gene's germline CDR1 is SGHTA and CDR2 FQGNSA. Trimming left V 5 bases short and J 7 bases short, with 11 bases between. This CDR3 has 13 amino acids. The CDR3 sequence is CASSPRSDGELFF. The CDR3 DNA sequence: TGTGCCAGCAGCCCCCGGTCTGACGGGGAGCTGTTTTTT.

CDR3 nucleotides: TGTGCCAGCAGCTTTCGACAGGGGGCCCACGAGCAGTACTTC. It is translated as CASSFRQGAHEQYF. The chain uses TRBV7-2 and TRBJ2-7; 10 bases match TRBD1. There are 14 residues in the CDR3. Unmatched junction bases numbered 4, after V lost 3 bases and J lost 5 bases. Germline CDR1 reads SGHTA; CDR2 reads FQGNSA.

Concerning this clone itself: Compared with germline, one end of the junction differs, possibly owing to a read error. The sample holds other DNA sequences that translate to the same CDR3. The chain combines TRBV6-5 with TRBJ1-1; 8 nucleotides agree with TRBD1. Germline V gene data show CDR1 as MNHEY and CDR2 as SVGAGI. CDR3 length: 15 amino acids. The CDR3 region is CASSRDRGERGEAFF. As DNA, the CDR3 is TGTGCCAGCAGCCGTGACAGGGGCGAACGTGGTGAAGCCTTCTTT.

This sequence joins TRBV28 and TRBJ1-2; D possibly corresponds to TRBD1 (5 bases). Germline loops: CDR1 MDHEN, CDR2 SYDVKM. CDR3 length: 12 amino acids. V was trimmed by 9 bases and J by 6 bases, leaving 14 bases between them. The CDR3 protein is CASTTGVDGYTF. The CDR3, as DNA: TGTGCCAGTACTACGGGGGTGGATGGCTACACCTTC.

The genes are TRBV28 and TRBJ2-7; perhaps TRBD2 as D (6 bases). This CDR3 is built from 14 residues. Germline CDR1 reads MDHEN; CDR2 reads SYDVKM. V dropped 3 bases and J dropped 3 bases, with 12 bases sitting between them. The CDR3 sequence: CASSFGGVRYEQYF. The CDR3 DNA sequence: TGTGCCAGCAGTTTCGGCGGGGTTCGCTACGAGCAGTACTTC. The full variable domain, with the rest looked up from reference TRBV28 and TRBJ2-7, is DVKVTQSSRYLVKRTGEKVFLECVQDMDHENMFWYRQDPGLGLRLIYFSYDVKMKEKGDIPEGYSVSREKKERFSLILESASTNQTSMYLCASSFGGVRYEQYFGPGTRLTVT.

This clone has a handful of counts. This chain joins TRBV11-3 and TRBJ2-5; 10 positions agree with TRBD1. V shed 1 base and J 4 bases; nucleotides not matched to a gene: 6. The germline gives CDR1 SGHNT, CDR2 YENEEA. CDR3 length: 16 residues. The CDR3 sequence: CASSLVGQGTGETQYF. The CDR3 DNA reads TGTGCCAGCAGCTTAGTGGGACAGGGGACGGGAGAGACCCAGTACTTC. Full variable domain (remainder filled in from reference TRBV11-3 and TRBJ2-5): EAGVVQSPRYKIIEKKQPVAFWCNPISGHNTLYWYLQNLGQGPELLIRYENEEAVDDSQLPKDRFSAERLKGVDSTLKIQPAELGDSAVYLCASSLVGQGTGETQYFGPGTRLLVL.

The chain recombines TRBV5-1 with TRBJ1-1, with D tentatively TRBD1 (5 bases). CDR3 length: 13 amino acids. The germline V and J ends were trimmed by 7 bases and 0 bases, with 10 bases remaining between them. Germline CDR1 and CDR2: SGHRS and YFSETQ. CDR3 residues: CASGPTVNTEAFF. The CDR3 bases are TGCGCCAGCGGCCCGACAGTGAACACTGAAGCTTTCTTT.

J is TRBJ2-1 and V is TRBV28, with TRBD1 matching over 11 bases. The V segment lost 7 bases and the J segment 4 bases; nucleotides outside the gene matches: 12. Germline V gene lookup returns CDR1 MDHEN and CDR2 SYDVKM. The CDR3 loop spans 17 amino acids. DNA of the CDR3: TGTGCCAGCACTCCCGGAGGGACAGGGGGGATTTACAATGAGCAGTTCTTC. Encoded protein: CASTPGGTGGIYNEQFF.

The V call is TRBV7-3, the J call TRBJ2-5; D not certain. The germline V and J ends were trimmed by 3 bases and 4 bases, with 15 bases remaining between them. Germline CDR1 SGHTA, CDR2 FQGTGA. The CDR3 has 15 residues. CDR3 DNA sequence: TGTGCCAGCAGCTTCCGTCTAGGTAGTGCAGAGACCCAGTACTTC. As protein: CASSFRLGSAETQYF.

The V gene is TRBV19, the J gene TRBJ2-5; no reliable D call. Germline CDR1 LNHDA, CDR2 SQIVND (reference sequence). The CDR3 contains 13 residues. The V gene lost 5 bases and the J gene lost 4 bases, with 11 bases spanning the gap. The CDR3 DNA follows: TGTGCCAGTAGTCGCCTTACCAGAGAGACCCAGTACTTC. It translates to CASSRLTRETQYF.

The chain links TRBV5-1 to TRBJ1-1; 9 bases line up with TRBD1. With 0 bases clipped from V and 0 bases from J, the junction kept 6 bases outside the gene matches. This CDR3 is 17 amino acids long. Germline V gene lookup returns CDR1 SGHRS and CDR2 YFSETQ. The CDR3 here is CASSLVDRGNLNTEAFF. The CDR3 DNA reads as TGCGCCAGCAGCTTGGTGGACAGGGGAAATCTGAACACTGAAGCTTTCTTT.

The chain links TRBV5-4 to TRBJ2-2; tentatively, D is TRBD1 (6 bases). Germline loops: CDR1 SGHNT, CDR2 YYREEE (reference sequence). CDR3 length: 13 residues. V was clipped by 6 bases and J by 1 base, with 7 bases between them. The CDR3 region is CASMGQNTGELFF. CDR3 in DNA: TGTGCCAGCATGGGACAGAACACCGGGGAGCTGTTTTTT.

The rearrangement uses TRBV5-6 and TRBJ1-2, with D possibly matching TRBD1 (6 bases). Germline V gene sequence: CDR1 SGHDT, CDR2 YYEEEE. This CDR3 comprises 16 residues. The germline V and J ends were trimmed by 4 bases and 4 bases, with 20 bases remaining between them. The CDR3 nucleotides are TGTGCCAGCAGCCTCTATTCGGGGACACTGTCCTATGGCTACACCTTC. Translating it yields CASSLYSGTLSYGYTF.

A word on this clone: The sample contains more than one DNA sequence encoding this CDR3. V is TRBV5-1 and J is TRBJ1-3; D is unclear. V was cut by 0 bases and J by 0 bases, with 7 bases left in between. In germline, CDR1 is SGHRS, CDR2 YFSETQ. CDR3 length: 15 amino acids. CDR3 region: CASSLAGSSGNTIYF. CDR3 DNA: TGCGCCAGCAGCTTGGCGGGGAGCTCTGGAAACACCATATATTTT.